This T cell receptor beta chain was captured in a study of shared clonotypes between healthy human individuals. The overall study: Each donor had three CD4 naive, three CD4 memory, two CD8 naive and one CD8 memory plate. Study conclusions and caveats: An anticipated effect of sequencing depth on clonotype sharing among donors was recognized. Of the naive CD4 clonotypes, roughly 5.2% were shared across several donors.

The method was immunoSEQ multiplex PCR; TCRdb's version includes in-frame clones alone and lacks a portion of them. The top ten clones hold under 20% of a sample with hundreds of thousands of clones, around 90% of them seen once. The CDR3 spans 15 residues. Germline V gene lookup returns CDR1 MNHEY and CDR2 SMNVEV (reference sequence). V trimming: 0 bases; J trimming: 6 bases; junction bases outside the gene matches: 7. In its sample, this clone was seen a few times. As yet, its antigen is unknown. Healthy HIV-negative adults with no recent acute infections or vaccinations were recruited as donors. The sequenced sample was memory CD8+ T cells sorted from blood. Stated subset: CD45RO+ cells pooled with CCR7-negative TemRA cells. This clonotype was obtained from a man younger than 35 in good health. The J gene is TRBJ1-2, the V gene TRBV27; 7 nucleotides agree with TRBD1. The CDR3 coding sequence is TGTGCCAGCAGTTTATCGGCCGCAGGGGGAAATGGCTACACCTTC. Its translation: CASSLSAAGGNGYTF.